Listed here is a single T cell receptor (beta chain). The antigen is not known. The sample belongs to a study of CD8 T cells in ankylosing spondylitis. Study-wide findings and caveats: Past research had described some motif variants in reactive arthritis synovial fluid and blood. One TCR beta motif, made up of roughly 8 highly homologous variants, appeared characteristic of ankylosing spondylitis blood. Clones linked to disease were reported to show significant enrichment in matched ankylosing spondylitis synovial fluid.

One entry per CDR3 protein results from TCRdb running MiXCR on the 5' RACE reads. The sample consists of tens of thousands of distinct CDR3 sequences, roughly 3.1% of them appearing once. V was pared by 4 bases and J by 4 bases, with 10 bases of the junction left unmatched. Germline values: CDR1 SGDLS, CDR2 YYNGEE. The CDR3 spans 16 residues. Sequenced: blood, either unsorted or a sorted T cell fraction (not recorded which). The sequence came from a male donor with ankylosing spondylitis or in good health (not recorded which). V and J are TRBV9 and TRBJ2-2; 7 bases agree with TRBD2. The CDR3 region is CASSPRRRGTTGELFF. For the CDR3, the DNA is TGTGCCAGCAGCCCCCGTAGGCGGGGGACCACCGGGGAGCTGTTTTTT.